This is a list of T cell receptor beta chains from one sample in a study of cytomegalovirus exposure and HLA in healthy donors. Libraries were prepared by immunoSEQ multiplex PCR; TCRdb keeps only in-frame clonotypes and omits some of them. The sample yields 300,000 or so clones, 84% seen once. Sequencing was carried out using PBMCs. These receptor sequences come from a woman aged 40 to 49 in good health and CMV-seropositive. The CDR3 runs from the conserved cysteine through the conserved F or W. The D gene is left open where the match is weak. Size is stated for part of the rows, as once, few or many counts, or as a class when the clone is expanded.

D,size,J,V,CDR3,DNA
.,.,TRBJ1-1,TRBV28,CASSRRSSGNTEAFF,TGTGCCAGCAGCCGACGGTCATCGGGGAACACTGAAGCTTTCTTT
.,.,TRBJ1-1,TRBV2,CASSEVTGRTEAFF,TGTGCCAGCAGTGAAGTCACAGGGCGAACTGAAGCTTTCTTT
.,.,TRBJ1-2,TRBV20-1,CSARVSKGYTF,TGCAGTGCTAGAGTCTCTAAGGGCTACACCTTC
.,once,TRBJ1-1,TRBV19,CASSTGNTEAFF,TGTGCCAGTAGCACAGGGAACACTGAAGCTTTCTTT
TRBD1,.,TRBJ2-5,TRBV5-1,CASSLGGYRGSEQYF,TGCGCCAGCAGCTTGGGGGGCTACAGGGGGAGTGAGCAGTACTTC
TRBD2,.,TRBJ2-1,TRBV5-6,CASSFGGSPYNEQFF,TGTGCCAGCAGCTTCGGGGGGAGTCCCTACAATGAGCAGTTCTTC
.,.,TRBJ1-2,TRBV18,CASSPRKDTDLSYGYTF,TGTGCCAGCTCACCACGGAAGGACACCGACTTATCCTATGGCTACACCTTC
TRBD1,.,TRBJ1-1,TRBV2,CASRGQGVAEAFF,TGTGCCAGCAGAGGACAGGGAGTAGCTGAAGCTTTCTTT
TRBD2,.,TRBJ2-3,TRBV2,CASSEGGSGVVPTQYF,TGTGCCAGCAGTGAAGGGGGTAGCGGGGTGGTCCCGACGCAGTATTTT
.,.,TRBJ2-7,TRBV7-2,CASSLFYEQYF,TGTGCCAGCAGCCTATTCTACGAGCAGTACTTC
TRBD1,.,TRBJ1-5,TRBV9,CASSASGTGNQPQHF,TGTGCCAGCAGCGCTTCCGGGACAGGGAATCAGCCCCAGCATTTT
TRBD2,.,TRBJ2-3,TRBV6-6,CATAESSGKSDTQYF,TGTGCCACAGCAGAGTCCAGCGGGAAATCGGATACGCAGTATTTT
TRBD1,once,TRBJ2-5,TRBV28,CASRLDRGEQYF,TGTGCCAGCAGACTCGACAGGGGGGAACAGTACTTC
TRBD1,once,TRBJ1-5,TRBV5-6,CASSRQGIPYQPQHF,TGTGCCAGCAGTAGACAGGGGATACCCTATCAGCCCCAGCATTTT
TRBD2,few,TRBJ2-7,TRBV7-2,CASSLASGSYEQYF,TGTGCCAGCAGCTTAGCTAGCGGGAGCTACGAGCAGTACTTC
TRBD1,.,TRBJ1-1,TRBV7-3,CASSLGNTGGGTEAFF,TGTGCCAGCAGCTTGGGGAACACAGGGGGCGGCACTGAAGCTTTCTTT
.,.,TRBJ2-3,TRBV30,CAFDLSTDTQYF,TGTGCCTTCGACTTGAGCACAGATACGCAGTATTTT
TRBD1,.,TRBJ1-2,TRBV28,CASSTTGGGYTF,TGTGCCAGCAGTACTACAGGGGGTGGCTACACCTTC
.,.,TRBJ2-7,TRBV4-3,CASSQDWDISYEQYF,TGCGCCAGCAGCCAAGATTGGGACATCTCCTACGAGCAGTACTTC
.,.,TRBJ2-2,TRBV7-9,CASSPGNWNTGELFF,TGTGCCAGCAGCCCAGGAAATTGGAACACCGGGGAGCTGTTTTTT
TRBD1,.,TRBJ2-2,TRBV14,CASSRDRGNTGELFF,TGTGCCAGCAGCCGGGACAGGGGCAACACCGGGGAGCTGTTTTTT
TRBD2,.,TRBJ2-7,TRBV28,CASSPGGSTYEQYF,TGTGCCAGCAGTCCGGGAGGTAGTACGTACGAGCAGTACTTC
TRBD2,.,TRBJ2-2,TRBV30,CAWSGLAVNTGELFF,TGTGCCTGGAGTGGACTAGCGGTGAACACCGGGGAGCTGTTTTTT
TRBD1,.,TRBJ2-1,TRBV10-3,CAIADRGLNNEQFF,TGTGCCATAGCGGACAGGGGGCTAAACAATGAGCAGTTCTTC
.,.,TRBJ2-1,TRBV19,CASSGRGAHEQFF,TGTGCCAGTAGTGGCAGGGGAGCCCATGAGCAGTTCTTC
TRBD1,once,TRBJ2-7,TRBV9,CASSVVGQGTDEQYF,TGTGCCAGCAGCGTAGTCGGACAGGGGACCGACGAGCAGTACTTC
TRBD2,.,TRBJ2-3,TRBV27,CASKREGYPGQYF,TGTGCCAGCAAGCGGGAGGGCTATCCCGGGCAGTATTTT
.,once,TRBJ2-7,TRBV27,CASRPAVNSYEQYF,TGTGCCAGTCGACCGGCGGTTAACTCCTACGAGCAGTACTTC
TRBD1,.,TRBJ1-1,TRBV5-1,CASSFTSDRGTEAFF,TGCGCCAGCAGCTTTACGTCCGACAGGGGAACTGAAGCTTTCTTT
TRBD2,.,TRBJ2-5,TRBV9,CASSSGTLTETQYF,TGTGCCAGCAGCAGCGGGACCCTAACAGAGACCCAGTACTTC
.,.,TRBJ2-3,TRBV7-2,CASSLDTGISTDTQYF,TGTGCCAGCAGCTTAGATACGGGAATCAGCACAGATACGCAGTATTTT
TRBD1,.,TRBJ2-3,TRBV5-4,CASSATGVTDTQYF,TGTGCCAGCAGTGCGACAGGGGTCACAGATACGCAGTATTTT
.,.,TRBJ2-3,TRBV7-9,CASSPDRSTDTQYF,TGTGCCAGCAGCCCCGACAGGAGCACAGATACGCAGTATTTT
.,.,TRBJ2-6,TRBV30,CAWSASGANVLTF,TGTGCCTGGAGTGCTTCTGGGGCCAACGTCCTGACTTTC
TRBD2,.,TRBJ2-3,TRBV9,CASSVTSGTPFTDTQYF,TGTGCCAGCAGCGTAACTAGCGGAACACCTTTCACAGATACGCAGTATTTT
TRBD2,once,TRBJ2-1,TRBV15,CATRRGLGDLNNEQFF,TGTGCCACCAGGCGCGGACTAGGGGACCTAAACAATGAGCAGTTCTTC
.,.,TRBJ1-5,TRBV6-5,CASSYSPTAQPQHF,TGTGCCAGCAGTTACTCACCGACAGCCCAGCCCCAGCATTTT
.,.,TRBJ2-1,TRBV9,CASSVNVRDEQFF,TGTGCCAGCAGCGTAAATGTCCGTGATGAGCAGTTCTTC
.,.,TRBJ1-4,TRBV28,CASSLSGGMTEKLFF,TGTGCCAGCAGTTTATCGGGGGGGATGACTGAAAAACTGTTTTTT